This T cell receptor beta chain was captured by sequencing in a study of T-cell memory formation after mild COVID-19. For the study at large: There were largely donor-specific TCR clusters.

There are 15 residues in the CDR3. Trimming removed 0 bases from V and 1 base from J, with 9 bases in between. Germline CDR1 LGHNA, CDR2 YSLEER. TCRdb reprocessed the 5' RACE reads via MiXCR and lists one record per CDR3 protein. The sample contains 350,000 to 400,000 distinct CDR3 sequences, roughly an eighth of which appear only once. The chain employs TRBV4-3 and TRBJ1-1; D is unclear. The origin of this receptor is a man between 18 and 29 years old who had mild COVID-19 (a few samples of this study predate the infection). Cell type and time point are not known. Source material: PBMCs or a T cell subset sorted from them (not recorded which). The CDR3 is CASSQDLSENTEAFF. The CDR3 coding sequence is TGCGCCAGCAGCCAAGATCTCAGCGAGAACACTGAAGCTTTCTTT.